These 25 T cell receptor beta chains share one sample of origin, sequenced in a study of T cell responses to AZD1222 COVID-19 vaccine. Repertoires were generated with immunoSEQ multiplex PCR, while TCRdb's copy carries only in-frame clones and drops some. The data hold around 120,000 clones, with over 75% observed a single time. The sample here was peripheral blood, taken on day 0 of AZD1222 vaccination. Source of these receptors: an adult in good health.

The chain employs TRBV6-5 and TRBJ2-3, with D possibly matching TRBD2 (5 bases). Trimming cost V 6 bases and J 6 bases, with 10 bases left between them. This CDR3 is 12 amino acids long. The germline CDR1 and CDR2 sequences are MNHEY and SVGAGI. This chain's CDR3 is CASRPSGDTQYF. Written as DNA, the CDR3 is TGTGCCAGCAGACCCAGCGGCGATACGCAGTATTTT.

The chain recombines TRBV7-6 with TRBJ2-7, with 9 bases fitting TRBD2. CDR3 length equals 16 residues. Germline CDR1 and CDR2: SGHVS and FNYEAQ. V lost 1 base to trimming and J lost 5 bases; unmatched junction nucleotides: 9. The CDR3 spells CASSLGTAGGVNEQYF. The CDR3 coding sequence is TGTGCCAGCAGCTTAGGAACGGCGGGGGGGGTTAACGAGCAGTACTTC. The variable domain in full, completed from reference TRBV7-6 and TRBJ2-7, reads GAGVSQSPRYKVTKRGQDVALRCDPISGHVSLYWYRQALGQGPEFLTYFNYEAQQDKSGLPNDRFSAERPEGSISTLTIQRTEQRDSAMYRCASSLGTAGGVNEQYFGPGTRLTVT.

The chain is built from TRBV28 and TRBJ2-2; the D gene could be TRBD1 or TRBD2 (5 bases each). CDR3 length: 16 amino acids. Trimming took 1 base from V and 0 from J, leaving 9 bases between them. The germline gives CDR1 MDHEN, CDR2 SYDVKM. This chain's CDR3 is CASSLFGTSNTGELFF. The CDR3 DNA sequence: TGTGCCAGCAGTTTATTCGGGACCTCGAACACCGGGGAGCTGTTTTTT.

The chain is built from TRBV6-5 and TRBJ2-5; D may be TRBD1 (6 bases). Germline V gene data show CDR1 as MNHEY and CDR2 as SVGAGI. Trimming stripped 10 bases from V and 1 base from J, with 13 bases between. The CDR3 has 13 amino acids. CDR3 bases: TGTGCCACCCTTGGGGGCCGCCAAGAGACCCAGTACTTC. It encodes CATLGGRQETQYF.

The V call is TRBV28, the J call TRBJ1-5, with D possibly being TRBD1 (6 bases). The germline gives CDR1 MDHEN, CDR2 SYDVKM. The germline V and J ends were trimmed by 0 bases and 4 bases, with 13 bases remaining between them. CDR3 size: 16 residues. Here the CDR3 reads CASSLWAGAGNQPQHF. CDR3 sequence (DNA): TGTGCCAGCAGTTTATGGGCAGGGGCCGGGAATCAGCCCCAGCATTTT.

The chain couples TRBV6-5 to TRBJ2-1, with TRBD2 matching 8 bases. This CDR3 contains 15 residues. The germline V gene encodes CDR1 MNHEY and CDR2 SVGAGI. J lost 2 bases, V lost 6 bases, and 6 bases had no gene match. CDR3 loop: CASRAPGGAYNEQFF. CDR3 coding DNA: TGTGCCAGCAGAGCCCCGGGGGGGGCCTACAATGAGCAGTTCTTC.

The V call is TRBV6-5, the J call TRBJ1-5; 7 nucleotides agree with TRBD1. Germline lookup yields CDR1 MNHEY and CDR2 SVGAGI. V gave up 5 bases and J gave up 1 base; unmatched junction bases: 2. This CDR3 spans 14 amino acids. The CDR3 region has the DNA TGTGCCAGCAGTACGGGACAGAGCAATCAGCCCCAGCATTTT. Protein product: CASSTGQSNQPQHF.

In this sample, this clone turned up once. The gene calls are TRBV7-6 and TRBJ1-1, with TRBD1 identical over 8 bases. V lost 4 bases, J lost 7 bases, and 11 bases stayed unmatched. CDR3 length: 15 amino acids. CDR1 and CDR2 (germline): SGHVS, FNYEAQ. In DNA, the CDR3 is TGTGCCAGCAGCTCGTTGCCAGGGGGCGGATTTGAAGCTTTCTTT. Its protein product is CASSSLPGGGFEAFF.

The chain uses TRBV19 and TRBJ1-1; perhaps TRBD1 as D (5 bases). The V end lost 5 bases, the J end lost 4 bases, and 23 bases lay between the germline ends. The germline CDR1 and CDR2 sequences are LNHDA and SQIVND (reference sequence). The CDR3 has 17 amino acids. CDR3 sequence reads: CASSPGRDGMRATEAFF. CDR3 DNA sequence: TGTGCCAGTAGTCCCGGGAGGGACGGGATGAGGGCCACTGAAGCTTTCTTT. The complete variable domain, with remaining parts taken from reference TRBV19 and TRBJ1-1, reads DGGITQSPKYLFRKEGQNVTLSCEQNLNHDAMYWYRQDPGQGLRLIYYSQIVNDFQKGDIAEGYSVSREKKESFPLTVTSAQKNPTAFYLCASSPGRDGMRATEAFFGQGTRLTVV.

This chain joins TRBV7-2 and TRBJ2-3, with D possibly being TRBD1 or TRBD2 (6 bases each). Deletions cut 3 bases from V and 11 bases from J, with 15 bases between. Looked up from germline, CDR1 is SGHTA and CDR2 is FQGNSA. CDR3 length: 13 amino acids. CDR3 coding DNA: TGTGCCAGCAGCTTCGGGGGCCCGGTGGAGCAGTATTTT. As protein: CASSFGGPVEQYF.

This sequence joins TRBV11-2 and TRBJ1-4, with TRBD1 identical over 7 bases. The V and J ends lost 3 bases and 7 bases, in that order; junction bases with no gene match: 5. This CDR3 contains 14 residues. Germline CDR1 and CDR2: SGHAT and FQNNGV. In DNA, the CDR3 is TGTGCCAGCAGCTTGGACAGGAGAATTGAAAAACTGTTTTTT. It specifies CASSLDRRIEKLFF.

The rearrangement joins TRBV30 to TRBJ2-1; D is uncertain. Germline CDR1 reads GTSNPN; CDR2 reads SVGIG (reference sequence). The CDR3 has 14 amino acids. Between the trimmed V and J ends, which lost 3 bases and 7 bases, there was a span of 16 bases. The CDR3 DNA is TGTGCCTGGAGCCCAACGTTAGAAGGGAATGAGCAGTTCTTC. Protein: CAWSPTLEGNEQFF.

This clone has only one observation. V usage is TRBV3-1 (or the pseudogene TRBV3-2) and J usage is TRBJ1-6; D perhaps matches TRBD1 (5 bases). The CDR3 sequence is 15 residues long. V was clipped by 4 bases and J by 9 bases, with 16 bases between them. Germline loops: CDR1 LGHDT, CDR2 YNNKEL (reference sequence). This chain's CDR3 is CASSPSTSGGSPLHF. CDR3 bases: TGTGCCAGCAGCCCATCTACCTCTGGGGGTTCACCCCTCCACTTT.

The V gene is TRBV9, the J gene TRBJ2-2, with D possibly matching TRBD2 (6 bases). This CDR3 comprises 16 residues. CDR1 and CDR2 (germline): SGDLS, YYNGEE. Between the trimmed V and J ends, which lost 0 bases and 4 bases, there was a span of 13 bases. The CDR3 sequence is CASSVGSGTGTGELFF. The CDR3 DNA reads TGTGCCAGCAGCGTAGGATCCGGGACTGGCACCGGGGAGCTGTTTTTT.

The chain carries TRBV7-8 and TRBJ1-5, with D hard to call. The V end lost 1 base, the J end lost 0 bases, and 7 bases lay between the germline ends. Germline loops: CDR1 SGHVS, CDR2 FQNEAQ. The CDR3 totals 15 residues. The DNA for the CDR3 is TGTGCCAGCAGCTTAGAATTATCTAGCAATCAGCCCCAGCATTTT. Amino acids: CASSLELSSNQPQHF.

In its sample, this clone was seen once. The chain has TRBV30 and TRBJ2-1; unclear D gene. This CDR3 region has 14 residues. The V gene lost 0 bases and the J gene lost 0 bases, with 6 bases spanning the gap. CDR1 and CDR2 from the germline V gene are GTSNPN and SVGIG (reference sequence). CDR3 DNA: TGTGCCTGGAGTGTAGAGCTCTCCTACAATGAGCAGTTCTTC. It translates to CAWSVELSYNEQFF.

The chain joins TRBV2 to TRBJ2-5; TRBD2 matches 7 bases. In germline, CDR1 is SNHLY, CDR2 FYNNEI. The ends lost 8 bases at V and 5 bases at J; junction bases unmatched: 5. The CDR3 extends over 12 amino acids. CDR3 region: CASGGVGETQYF. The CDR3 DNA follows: TGTGCCAGCGGGGGGGTAGGGGAGACCCAGTACTTC.

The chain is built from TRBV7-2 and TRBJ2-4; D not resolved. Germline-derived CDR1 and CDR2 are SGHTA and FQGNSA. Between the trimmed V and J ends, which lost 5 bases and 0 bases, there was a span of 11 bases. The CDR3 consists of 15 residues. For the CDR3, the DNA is TGTGCCAGCAGCCCGCGAGCACTAGCCAAAAACATTCAGTACTTC. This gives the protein CASSPRALAKNIQYF. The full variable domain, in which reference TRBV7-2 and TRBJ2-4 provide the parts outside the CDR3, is GAGVSQSPSNKVTEKGKDVELRCDPISGHTALYWYRQSLGQGLEFLIYFQGNSAPDKSGLPSDRFSAERTGGSVSTLTIQRTQQEDSAVYLCASSPRALAKNIQYFGAGTRLSVL.

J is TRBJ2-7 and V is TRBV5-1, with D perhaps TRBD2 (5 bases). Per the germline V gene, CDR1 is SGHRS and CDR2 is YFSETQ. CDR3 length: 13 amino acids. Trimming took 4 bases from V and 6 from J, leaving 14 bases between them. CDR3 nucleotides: TGCGCCAGCAGCGGCCCCCTCGGAGGCGAGCAGTACTTC. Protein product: CASSGPLGGEQYF.

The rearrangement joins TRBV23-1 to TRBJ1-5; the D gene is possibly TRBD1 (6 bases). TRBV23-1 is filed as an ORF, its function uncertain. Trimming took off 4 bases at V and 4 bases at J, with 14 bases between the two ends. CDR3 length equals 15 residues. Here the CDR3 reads CASSLGRGKNQPQHF. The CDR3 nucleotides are TGCGCCAGCAGTCTCGGCAGGGGAAAGAATCAGCCCCAGCATTTT.

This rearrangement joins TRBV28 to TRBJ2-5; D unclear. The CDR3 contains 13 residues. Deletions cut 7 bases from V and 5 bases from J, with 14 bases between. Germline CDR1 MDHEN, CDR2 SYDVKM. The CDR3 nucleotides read TGTGCCAGCAAGTTTAACGCCGGGGAGACCCAGTACTTC. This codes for CASKFNAGETQYF.

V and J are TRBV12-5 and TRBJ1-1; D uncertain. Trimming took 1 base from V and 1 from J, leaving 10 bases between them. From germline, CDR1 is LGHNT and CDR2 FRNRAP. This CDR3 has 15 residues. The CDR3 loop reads CASGLASPQNTEAFF. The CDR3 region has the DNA TGTGCTAGTGGTTTGGCGTCGCCCCAGAACACTGAAGCTTTCTTT.

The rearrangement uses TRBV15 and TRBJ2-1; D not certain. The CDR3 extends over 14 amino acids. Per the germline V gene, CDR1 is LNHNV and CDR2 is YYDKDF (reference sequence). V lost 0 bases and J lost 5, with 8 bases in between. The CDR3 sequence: CATSRDSGDNEQFF. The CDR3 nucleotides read TGTGCCACCAGCAGAGATTCAGGCGACAATGAGCAGTTCTTC.

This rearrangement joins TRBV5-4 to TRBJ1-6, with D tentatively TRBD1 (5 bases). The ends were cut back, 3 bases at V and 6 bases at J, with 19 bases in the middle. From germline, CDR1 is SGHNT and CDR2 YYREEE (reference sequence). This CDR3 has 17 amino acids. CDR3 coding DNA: TGTGCCAGCAGCTCGATTGAGACCGAAGGGGTTAATTCACCCCTCCACTTT. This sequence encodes CASSSIETEGVNSPLHF.

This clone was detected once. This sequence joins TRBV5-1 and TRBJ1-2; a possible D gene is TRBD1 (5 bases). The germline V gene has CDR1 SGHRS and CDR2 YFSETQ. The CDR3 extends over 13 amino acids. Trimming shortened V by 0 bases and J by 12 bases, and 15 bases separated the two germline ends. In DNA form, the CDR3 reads TGCGCCAGCAGCTTGGACGGACGGACGGGGCACACCTTC. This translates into CASSLDGRTGHTF.